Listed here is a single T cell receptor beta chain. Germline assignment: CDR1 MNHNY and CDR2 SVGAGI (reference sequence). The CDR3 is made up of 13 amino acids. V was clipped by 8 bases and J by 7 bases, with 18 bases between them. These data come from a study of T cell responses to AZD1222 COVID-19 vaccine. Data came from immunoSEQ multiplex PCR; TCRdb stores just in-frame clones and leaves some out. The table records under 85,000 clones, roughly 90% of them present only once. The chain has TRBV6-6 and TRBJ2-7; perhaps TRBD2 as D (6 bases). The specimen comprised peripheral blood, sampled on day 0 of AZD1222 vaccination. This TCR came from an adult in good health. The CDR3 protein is CASLEGGVGEQYF. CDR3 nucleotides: TGTGCCAGCCTCGAAGGAGGGGTGGGGGAGCAGTACTTC.